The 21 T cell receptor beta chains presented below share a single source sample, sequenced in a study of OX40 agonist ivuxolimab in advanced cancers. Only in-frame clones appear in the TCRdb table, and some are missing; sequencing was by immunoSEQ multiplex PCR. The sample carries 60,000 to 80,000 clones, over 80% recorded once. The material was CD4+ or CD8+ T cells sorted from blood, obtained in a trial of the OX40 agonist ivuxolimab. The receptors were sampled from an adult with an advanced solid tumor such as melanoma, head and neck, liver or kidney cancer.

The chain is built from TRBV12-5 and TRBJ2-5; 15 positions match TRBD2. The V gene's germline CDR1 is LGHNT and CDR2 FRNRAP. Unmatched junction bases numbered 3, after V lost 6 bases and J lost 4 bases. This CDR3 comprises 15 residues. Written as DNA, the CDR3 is TGTGCTAGTGGAAGGACTAGCGGGGGGGCAGAGACCCAGTACTTC. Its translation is CASGRTSGGAETQYF.

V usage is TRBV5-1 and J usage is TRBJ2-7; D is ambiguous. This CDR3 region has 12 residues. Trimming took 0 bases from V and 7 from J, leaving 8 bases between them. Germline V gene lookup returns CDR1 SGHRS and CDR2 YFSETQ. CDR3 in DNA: TGCGCCAGCAGCTTGGCCGGGCGGGAGCAGTACTTC. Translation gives CASSLAGREQYF.

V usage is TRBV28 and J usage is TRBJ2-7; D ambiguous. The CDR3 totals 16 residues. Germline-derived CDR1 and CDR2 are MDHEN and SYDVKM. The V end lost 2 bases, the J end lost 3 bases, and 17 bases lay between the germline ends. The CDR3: CASSLNQRCAGYEQYV. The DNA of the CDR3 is TGTGCCAGCAGTTTAAATCAGAGGTGTGCAGGCTACGAGCAGTACGTC.

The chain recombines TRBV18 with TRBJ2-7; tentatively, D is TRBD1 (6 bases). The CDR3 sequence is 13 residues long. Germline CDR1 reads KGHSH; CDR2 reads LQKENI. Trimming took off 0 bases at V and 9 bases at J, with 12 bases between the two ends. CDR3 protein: CASSPPDSYGQYF. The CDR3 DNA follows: TGTGCCAGCTCACCACCGGACAGCTATGGGCAGTACTTC.

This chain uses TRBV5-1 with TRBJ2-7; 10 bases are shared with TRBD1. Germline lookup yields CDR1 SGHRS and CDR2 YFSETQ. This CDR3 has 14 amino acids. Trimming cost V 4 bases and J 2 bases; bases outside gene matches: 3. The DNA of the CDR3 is TGCGCCAGCAGCATGGGACAGGGGACCTACGAGCAGTACTTC. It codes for CASSMGQGTYEQYF.

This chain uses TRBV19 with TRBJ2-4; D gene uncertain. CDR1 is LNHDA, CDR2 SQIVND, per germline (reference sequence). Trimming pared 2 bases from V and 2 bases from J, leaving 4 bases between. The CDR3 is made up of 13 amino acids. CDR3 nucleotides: TGTGCCAGTAGTATAACCACCAAAAACATTCAGTACTTC. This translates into CASSITTKNIQYF.

The CDR3 region has the DNA TGCAGCGTCTCGACGGGGAGATACACTGAAGCTTTCTTT. Encoded protein: CSVSTGRYTEAFF. The J gene is TRBJ1-1, the V gene TRBV29-1; no reliable D call. The CDR3 loop spans 13 amino acids. Germline assignment: CDR1 SQVTM and CDR2 ANQGSEA. V shed 6 bases and J shed 3 bases, with 14 bases lying between them.

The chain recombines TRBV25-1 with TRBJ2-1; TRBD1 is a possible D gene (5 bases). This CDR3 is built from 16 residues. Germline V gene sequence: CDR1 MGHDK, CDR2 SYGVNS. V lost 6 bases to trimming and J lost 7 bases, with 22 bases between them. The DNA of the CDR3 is TGTGCCAGCAGGGGAAATACAGGCAACCTAGGAAATGAGCAGTTCTTC. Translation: CASRGNTGNLGNEQFF.

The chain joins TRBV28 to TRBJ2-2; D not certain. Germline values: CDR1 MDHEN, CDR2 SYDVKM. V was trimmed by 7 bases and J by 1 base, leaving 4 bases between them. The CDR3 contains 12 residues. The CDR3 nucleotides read TGTGCCAGCACCATGAACACCGGGGAGCTGTTTTTT. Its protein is CASTMNTGELFF. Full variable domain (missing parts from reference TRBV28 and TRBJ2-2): DVKVTQSSRYLVKRTGEKVFLECVQDMDHENMFWYRQDPGLGLRLIYFSYDVKMKEKGDIPEGYSVSREKKERFSLILESASTNQTSMYLCASTMNTGELFFGEGSRLTVL.

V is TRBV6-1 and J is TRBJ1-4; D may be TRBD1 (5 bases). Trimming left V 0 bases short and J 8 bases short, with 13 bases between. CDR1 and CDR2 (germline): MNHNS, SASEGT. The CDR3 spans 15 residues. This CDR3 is CASSEAHGGSEKLFF. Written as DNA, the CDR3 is TGTGCCAGCAGTGAAGCGCATGGGGGTTCCGAAAAACTGTTTTTT.

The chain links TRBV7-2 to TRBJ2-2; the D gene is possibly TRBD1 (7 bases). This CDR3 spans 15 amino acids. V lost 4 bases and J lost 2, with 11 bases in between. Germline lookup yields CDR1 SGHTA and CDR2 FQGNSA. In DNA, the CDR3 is TGTGCCAGCAGCTGGGGGGACAGAAACACCGGGGAGCTGTTTTTT. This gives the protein CASSWGDRNTGELFF.

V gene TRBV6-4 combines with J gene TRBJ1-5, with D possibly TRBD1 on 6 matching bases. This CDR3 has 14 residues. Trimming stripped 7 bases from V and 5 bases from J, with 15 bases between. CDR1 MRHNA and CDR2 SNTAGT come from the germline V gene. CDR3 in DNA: TGTGCCAGCATGAGGGGACATGAGGATCAGCCCCAGCATTTT. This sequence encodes CASMRGHEDQPQHF.

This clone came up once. CDR3 DNA sequence: TGTGCCAGCAGTAAGGACGACTACGAGCAGTACTTC. It codes for CASSKDDYEQYF. This chain links TRBV6-6 with TRBJ2-7; D gene ambiguous. CDR3 length equals 12 residues. V lost 5 bases to trimming and J lost 3 bases, with 8 bases between them. From germline, CDR1 is MNHNY and CDR2 SVGAGI (reference sequence).

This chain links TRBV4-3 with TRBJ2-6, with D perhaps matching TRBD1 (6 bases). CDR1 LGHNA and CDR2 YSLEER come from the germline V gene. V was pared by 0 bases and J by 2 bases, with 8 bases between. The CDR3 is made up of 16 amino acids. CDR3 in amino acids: CASSQEGGAGANVLTF. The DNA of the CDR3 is TGCGCCAGCAGCCAAGAAGGGGGTGCTGGGGCCAACGTCCTGACTTTC.

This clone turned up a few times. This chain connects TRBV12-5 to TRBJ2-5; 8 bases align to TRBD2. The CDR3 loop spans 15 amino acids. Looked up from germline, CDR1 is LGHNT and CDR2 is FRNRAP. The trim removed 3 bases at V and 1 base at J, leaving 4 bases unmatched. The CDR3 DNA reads TGTGCTAGTGGTTTAGCGGGGGATGCCCAAGAGACCCAGTACTTC. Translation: CASGLAGDAQETQYF.

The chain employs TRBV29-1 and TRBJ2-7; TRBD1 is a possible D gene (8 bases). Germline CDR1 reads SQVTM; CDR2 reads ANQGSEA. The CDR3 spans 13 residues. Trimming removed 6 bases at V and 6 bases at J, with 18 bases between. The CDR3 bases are TGCAGCGTGGGGAGGGGAACAGGGGGCGAGCAGTACTTC. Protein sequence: CSVGRGTGGEQYF.

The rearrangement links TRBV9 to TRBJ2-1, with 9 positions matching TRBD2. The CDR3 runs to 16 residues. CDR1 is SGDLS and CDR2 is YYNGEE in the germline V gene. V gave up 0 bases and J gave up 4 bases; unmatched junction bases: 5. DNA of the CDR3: TGTGCCAGCAGCGTAGGTAGCGGGAGTAGGTACAATGAGCAGTTCTTC. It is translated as CASSVGSGSRYNEQFF.

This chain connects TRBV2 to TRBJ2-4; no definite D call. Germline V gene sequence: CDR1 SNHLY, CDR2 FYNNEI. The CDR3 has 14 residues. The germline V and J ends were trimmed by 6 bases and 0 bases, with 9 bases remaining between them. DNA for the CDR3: TGTGCCAGCAGGCCAAGCCTAGCCAAAAACATTCAGTACTTC. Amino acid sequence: CASRPSLAKNIQYF.

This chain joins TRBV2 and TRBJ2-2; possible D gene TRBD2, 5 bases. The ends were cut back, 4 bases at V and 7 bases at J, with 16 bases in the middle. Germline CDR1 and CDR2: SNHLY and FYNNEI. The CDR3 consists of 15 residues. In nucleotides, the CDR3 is TGTGCCAGCAGTGTACCGGGGAAGAGAGTCGGGGAGCTGTTTTTT. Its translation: CASSVPGKRVGELFF.

As DNA, the CDR3 is TGTGCCAGCAGCCCTATGGGGGCGCGGGGGTCCTACGAGCAGTACTTC. Its translation is CASSPMGARGSYEQYF. V and J are TRBV28 and TRBJ2-5; possibly TRBD2 for D (7 bases). TRBJ2-7 explains the end of the DNA better; the J call may be wrong. The CDR3 totals 16 residues. Germline V lookup: CDR1 MDHEN, CDR2 SYDVKM.

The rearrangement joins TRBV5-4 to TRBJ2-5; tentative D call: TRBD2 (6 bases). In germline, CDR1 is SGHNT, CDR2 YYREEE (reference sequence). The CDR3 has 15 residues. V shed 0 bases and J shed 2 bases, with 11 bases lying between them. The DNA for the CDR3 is TGTGCCAGCAGCTTGGTCGGCGGGACGCAAGAGACCCAGTACTTC. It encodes CASSLVGGTQETQYF.